This T cell receptor beta chain was captured by sequencing in a study of T cell responses to AZD1222 COVID-19 vaccine. General study findings and limits: Increased Spike-specific TCR breadth and depth were observed after two AZD1222 doses.

On this clone: Its target is not known.

Libraries were prepared by immunoSEQ multiplex PCR; TCRdb keeps only in-frame clonotypes and omits some of them. The repertoire holds fewer than 150,000 clones, with approximately 93% as singletons. Sequenced here: peripheral blood, sampled on day 0 of AZD1222 vaccination. This TCR was sampled from an adult in good health.

The CDR3 is CASKFGGSNTEAFF. The DNA of the CDR3 is TGTGCCAGTAAATTTGGGGGGTCGAACACTGAAGCTTTCTTT. The rearrangement uses TRBV19 and TRBJ1-1, with a weak D call TRBD1 (5 bases). With 7 bases removed from V and 1 base from J, the gap between germline ends came to 13 bases. The CDR3 runs 14 residues. Germline values: CDR1 LNHDA, CDR2 SQIVND (reference sequence).